This T cell receptor beta chain was identified in a study of blood T cell repertoires in COVID-19. Looking at the study overall: COVID-19 samples, acute and convalescent, were from the United States, Italy and Spain.

In Seattle, patients joined the study during active infection and were tracked longitudinally. The CDR3 spans 14 residues. Germline V gene data show CDR1 as SQVTM and CDR2 as ANQGSEA. Trimming stripped 4 bases from V and 5 bases from J, with 15 bases between. Original data processing: Reference gene primers were amplified, and this amplification served to estimate nucleated cell counts. This table comes from immunoSEQ multiplex PCR, and its TCRdb copy is limited to in-frame clones, with some not included. That table furnishes V, J and clone size, whereas the DNA furnished D and trimming. The data contain about 420,000 clones, around 90% of them singletons.

This chain connects TRBV29-1 to TRBJ2-1, with D perhaps matching TRBD2 (7 bases). This TCR derives from a man aged 18 to 29 with COVID-19, enrolled during active disease. Source material: peripheral blood. DNA for the CDR3: TGCAGCGTTGTTGTACAGGGAGGGGACAATGAGCAGTTCTTC. Amino acid sequence: CSVVVQGGDNEQFF.